This T cell receptor (beta chain) was recorded in a study of blood T cell repertoires in COVID-19 (dated by TCRdb to the early 2020s). For the study in its entirety: The collaborator samples originated in the United States, Italy and Spain and spanned the acute and convalescent phases of COVID-19. The prospective study material was composed of cDNA or gDNA derived from T cells, B-cell-depleted T cells, or PBMCs. Deeply sampled blood TCRbeta repertoires from subjects exposed to, actively infected with, or recovered from COVID-19 were included in the dataset. The repertoires were made available in a free public database intended to serve as a resource for research on the immune response to SARS-CoV-2. The samples were drawn from the first 160 participants of the ongoing ImmuneRACE study and from 1,254 subjects provided by 6 global collaborators. Sample metadata almost always included a de-identified subject ID, COVID-19 status, age in years and sex. HLA class I and class II types, where available, came from metadata supplied by the sample provider rather than from assay-based typing. The study at large found these results: Clinical and demographic metadata were provided uncurated, with the amount varying by source and participant.

Points on this clone: This clone's antigen is unknown. Base qualities are not recorded, but no much larger clone differs from it by a single base.

The CDR3 contains 15 residues, cysteine and phenylalanine counted. Just CDR3 DNA is preserved here, 45 bases in frame from base 1. Trimming accounts for 7 bases at V and 7 bases at J, while the number of junction bases matched to no gene is 15. The germline V gene (reference sequence) specifies SGHNT as CDR1 and YYREEE as CDR2. Collaborating institutions collected whole blood in K2EDTA tubes following their own protocols. Collaborator samples were shipped for TCRbeta analysis as frozen whole blood, isolated PBMCs, or DNA extracted from either sample type. TCRbeta CDR3 regions were amplified from genomic DNA using the immunoSEQ Assay, a bias-controlled multiplex PCR. The original methods were these. Nucleated cell counts per sample were estimated from amplification of reference gene primers within the assay. Sequence reads were collapsed and filtered to measure the absolute abundance of every unique TCRbeta CDR3 rearrangement. For each sample, productive Simpson clonality was calculated as the square root of Simpson's diversity index over productive rearrangements. TCRdb stores this immuneACCESS table with in-frame sequences only. Part of the clones is absent; in the studies checked, under half of the shortfall reflects unresolved V genes, and no reason is known for the rest. That table is the source of V, J and clone size, and D and trimming were worked out from the DNA. Across this sample there are roughly 180,000 clones, with 82% seen only once. The ten largest clones capture more than 9% of the sample.

The chain is assembled from TRBV5-4 and TRBJ2-7; 9 middle bases align to TRBD1. This TCR derives from a woman over 75 with active or convalescent COVID-19. The sample taken for sequencing was peripheral blood. The DNA sequence follows: TGTGCCAGCGCAATCCGCGGGACAGGGTTGGATGAGCAGTACTTC. The resulting protein is CASAIRGTGLDEQYF.